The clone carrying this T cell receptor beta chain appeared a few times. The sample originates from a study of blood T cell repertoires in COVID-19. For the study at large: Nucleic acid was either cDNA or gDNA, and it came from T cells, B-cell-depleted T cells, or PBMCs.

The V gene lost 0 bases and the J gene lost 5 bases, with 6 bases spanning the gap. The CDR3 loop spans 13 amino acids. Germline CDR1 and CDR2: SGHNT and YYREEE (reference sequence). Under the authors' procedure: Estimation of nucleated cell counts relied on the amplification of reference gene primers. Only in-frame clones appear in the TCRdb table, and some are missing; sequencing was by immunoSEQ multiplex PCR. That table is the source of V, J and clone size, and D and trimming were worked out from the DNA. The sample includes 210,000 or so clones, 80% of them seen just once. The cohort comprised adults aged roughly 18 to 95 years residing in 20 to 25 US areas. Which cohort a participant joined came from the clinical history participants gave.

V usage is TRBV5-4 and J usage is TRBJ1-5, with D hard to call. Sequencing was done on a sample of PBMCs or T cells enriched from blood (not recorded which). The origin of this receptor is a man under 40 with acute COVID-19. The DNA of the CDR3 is TGTGCCAGCAGCTTGGGGGAGGATCAGCCCCAGCATTTT. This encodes CASSLGEDQPQHF.